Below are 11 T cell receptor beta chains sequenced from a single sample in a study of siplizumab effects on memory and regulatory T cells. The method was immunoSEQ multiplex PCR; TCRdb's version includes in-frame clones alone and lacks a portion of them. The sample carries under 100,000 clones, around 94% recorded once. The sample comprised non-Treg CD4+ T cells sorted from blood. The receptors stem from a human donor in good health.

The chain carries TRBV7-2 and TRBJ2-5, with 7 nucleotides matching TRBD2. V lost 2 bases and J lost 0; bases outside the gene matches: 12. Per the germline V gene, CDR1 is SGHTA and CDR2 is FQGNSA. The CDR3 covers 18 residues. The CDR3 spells CASSLPAGAGLYQETQYF. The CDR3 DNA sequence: TGTGCCAGCAGCTTACCCGCGGGAGCGGGATTGTACCAAGAGACCCAGTACTTC.

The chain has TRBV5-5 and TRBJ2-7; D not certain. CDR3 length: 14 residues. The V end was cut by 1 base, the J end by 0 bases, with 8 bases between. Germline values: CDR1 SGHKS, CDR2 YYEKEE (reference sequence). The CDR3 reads CASSLYAGSYEQYF. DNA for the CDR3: TGTGCCAGCAGCTTGTACGCAGGCTCCTACGAGCAGTACTTC.

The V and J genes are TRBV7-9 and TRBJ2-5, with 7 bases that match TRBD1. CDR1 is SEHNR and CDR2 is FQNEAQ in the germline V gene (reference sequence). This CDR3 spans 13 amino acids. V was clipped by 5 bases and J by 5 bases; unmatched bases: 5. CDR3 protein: CASSRDRVETQYF. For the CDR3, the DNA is TGTGCCAGCAGCCGAGACAGGGTGGAGACCCAGTACTTC.

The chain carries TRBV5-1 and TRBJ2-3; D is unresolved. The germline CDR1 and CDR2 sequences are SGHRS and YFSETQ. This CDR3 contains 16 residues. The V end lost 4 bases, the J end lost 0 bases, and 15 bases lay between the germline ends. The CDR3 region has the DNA TGCGCCAGCAGCGCATGGCCCAGATCTAGCACAGATACGCAGTATTTT. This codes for CASSAWPRSSTDTQYF.

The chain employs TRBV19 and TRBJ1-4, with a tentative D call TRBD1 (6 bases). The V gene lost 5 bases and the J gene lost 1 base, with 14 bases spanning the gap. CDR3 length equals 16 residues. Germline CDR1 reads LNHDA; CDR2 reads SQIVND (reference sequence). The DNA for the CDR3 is TGTGCCAGTAGTGAAGCAGGGGTTTTAACTAATGAAAAACTGTTTTTT. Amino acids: CASSEAGVLTNEKLFF.

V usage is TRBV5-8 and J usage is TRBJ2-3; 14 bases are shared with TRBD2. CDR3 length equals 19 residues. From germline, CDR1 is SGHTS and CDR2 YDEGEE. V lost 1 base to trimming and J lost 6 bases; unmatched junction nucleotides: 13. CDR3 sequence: CASSLTGTSGSRVSDTQYF. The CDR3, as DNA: TGTGCCAGCAGCTTGACCGGGACTAGCGGGAGTCGAGTTTCGGATACGCAGTATTTT.

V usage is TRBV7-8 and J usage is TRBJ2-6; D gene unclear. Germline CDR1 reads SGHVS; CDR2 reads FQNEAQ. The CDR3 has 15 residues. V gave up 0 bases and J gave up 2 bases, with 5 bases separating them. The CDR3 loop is CASSLAGTGANVLTF. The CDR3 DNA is TGTGCCAGCAGCTTAGCGGGGACTGGGGCCAACGTCCTGACTTTC.

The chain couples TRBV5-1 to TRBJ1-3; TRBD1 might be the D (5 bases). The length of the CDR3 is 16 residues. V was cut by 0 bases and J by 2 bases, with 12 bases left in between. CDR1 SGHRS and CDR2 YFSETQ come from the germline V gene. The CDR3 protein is CASSLEARGAGNTIYF. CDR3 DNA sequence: TGCGCCAGCAGCTTGGAGGCTAGAGGGGCTGGAAACACCATATATTTT.

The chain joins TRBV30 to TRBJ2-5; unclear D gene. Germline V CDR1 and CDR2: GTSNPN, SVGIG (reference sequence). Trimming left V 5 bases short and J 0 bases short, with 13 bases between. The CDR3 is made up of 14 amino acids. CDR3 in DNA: TGTGCCTGGCGGTCTATACCGTACCAAGAGACCCAGTACTTC. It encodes CAWRSIPYQETQYF.

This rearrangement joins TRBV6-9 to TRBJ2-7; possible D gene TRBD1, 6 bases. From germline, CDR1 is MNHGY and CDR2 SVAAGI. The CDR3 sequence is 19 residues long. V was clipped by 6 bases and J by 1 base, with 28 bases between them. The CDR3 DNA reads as TGTGCCAGCAGCGTCCCGACAGGAAGGTGGGGTGAATGGTCCTACGAGCAGTACTTC. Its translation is CASSVPTGRWGEWSYEQYF.

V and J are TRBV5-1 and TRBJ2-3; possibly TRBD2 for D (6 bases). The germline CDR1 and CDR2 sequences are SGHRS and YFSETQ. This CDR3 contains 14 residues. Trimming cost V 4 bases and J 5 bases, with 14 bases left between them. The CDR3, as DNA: TGCGCCAGCAGCCTCGGAGGGCCGGGAGATACGCAGTATTTT. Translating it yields CASSLGGPGDTQYF. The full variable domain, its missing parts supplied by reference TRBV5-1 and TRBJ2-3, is KAGVTQTPRYLIKTRGQQVTLSCSPISGHRSVSWYQQTPGQGLQFLFEYFSETQRNKGNFPGRFSGRQFSNSRSEMNVSTLELGDSALYLCASSLGGPGDTQYFGPGTRLTVL.